This entry is about one T cell receptor beta chain. Its specificity is unknown. These data come from a study of cytomegalovirus exposure and HLA in healthy donors. It was with 60 Vbeta and 13 Jbeta primers that the PCR ran. Data came from immunoSEQ multiplex PCR; TCRdb stores just in-frame clones and leaves some out. The repertoire holds around 130,000 clones, 55% to 75% seen once, with approximately 2.6% in the top ten. Overall study findings and caveats: Most TCRs appeared rarely, but some public TCRs recurred in many donors. A later analysis reportedly found that, within productive TCRs, an Asian-associated ancestry cluster had fewer N-insertions than the mean observed across the roughly 670 donors. It emerged from a later analysis that several of the most significant clusters appeared to be linked to common viral pathogens.

V lost 8 bases to trimming and J lost 0 bases; unmatched junction nucleotides: 9. The CDR3 covers 16 residues. Germline-derived CDR1 and CDR2 are LNHDA and SQIVND (reference sequence). The sequencing input was PBMCs. The sequence was obtained from a human donor in good health. V and J are TRBV19 and TRBJ2-2; 7 nucleotides line up with TRBD2. Written as DNA, the CDR3 is TGTGCCAGTTGTCGGCAAGCGGGGTCGAACACCGGGGAGCTGTTTTTT. It is translated as CASCRQAGSNTGELFF.